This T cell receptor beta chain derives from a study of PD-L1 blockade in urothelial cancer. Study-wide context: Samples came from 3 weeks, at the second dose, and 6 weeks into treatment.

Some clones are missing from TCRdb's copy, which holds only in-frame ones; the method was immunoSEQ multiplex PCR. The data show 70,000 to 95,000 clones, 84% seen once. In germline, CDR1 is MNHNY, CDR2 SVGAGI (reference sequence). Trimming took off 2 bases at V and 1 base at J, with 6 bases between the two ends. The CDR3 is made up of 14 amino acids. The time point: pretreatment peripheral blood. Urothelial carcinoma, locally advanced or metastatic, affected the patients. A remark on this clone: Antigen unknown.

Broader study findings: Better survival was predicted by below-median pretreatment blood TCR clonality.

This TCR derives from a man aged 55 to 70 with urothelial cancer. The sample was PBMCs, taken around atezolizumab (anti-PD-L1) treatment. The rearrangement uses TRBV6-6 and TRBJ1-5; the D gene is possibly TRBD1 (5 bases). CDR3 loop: CASSYGGSNQPQHF. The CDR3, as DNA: TGTGCCAGCAGTTACGGGGGGAGCAATCAGCCCCAGCATTTT.